The entry below gives a single TCR beta chain sequence along with its context. The CDR3 sequence is 16 residues long. Germline loops: CDR1 SGHDT, CDR2 YYEEEE. The data stem from a study of tumor and adjacent non-tumor tissue in lung cancer. Three rounds of nested PCR, following a modified ARM-PCR protocol, produced the TCRbeta library. TCRdb itself ran the multiplex PCR reads through MiXCR, one entry per CDR3 protein. The sample includes 65,000 to 75,000 distinct CDR3 sequences, around three quarters of them seen just once. The template was RNA from unsorted bulk tissue. More than 3 cm separated this lung sample from the edge of the tumor. Chemotherapy-naive patients with new lung cancer underwent thoracic surgery in China, August–late 2014.

The sequence derives from a man in his sixties with non-small cell lung cancer. The chain has TRBV5-6 and TRBJ2-5; the D gene is possibly TRBD1 (6 bases). Sequenced input: distant non-tumor lung tissue. This chain's CDR3 is CAISLGDTHRVRAQYF. As DNA, the CDR3 is TGTGCTATCAGCTTGGGGGACACACACAGGGTGCGGGCCCAGTACTTC.